A selection of T cell receptor beta chains follows, all from one sample in a study of graft-versus-host responses after intestinal transplantation. The antigens these receptors bind are not known. TCRdb's table, derived via immunoSEQ multiplex PCR, lists solely in-frame clones and lacks some. The sample consists of about 93,000 clones, 85% to 95% of them appearing once. The specimen comprised unstimulated CD8+ T cells sorted from spleen or lymph node cells, sampled before intestinal transplant. Source of these receptors: a human donor who received an intestinal transplant. Each CDR3 is given with its conserved first and last residue. A D gene is named only where the DNA matches it firmly. A row's size may be missing; if present it is once, few, many or a size class.

TRBV30,TRBD1,TRBJ2-7,-,CAWSVQGIEQYF,TGTGCCTGGAGTGTACAGGGGATCGAGCAGTACTTC
TRBV19,-,TRBJ2-1,-,CASSMLLGQLLEQFF,TGTGCCAGTAGTATGTTGTTAGGACAGCTCCTCGAGCAGTTCTTC
TRBV9,TRBD1,TRBJ1-2,-,CASSGHYGTGLPLSDGYTF,TGTGCCAGCAGCGGCCACTACGGGACAGGTCTTCCCCTTTCGGATGGCTACACCTTC
TRBV19,TRBD2,TRBJ2-1,-,CASSILAGGPSEQFF,TGTGCCAGTAGTATACTAGCGGGAGGGCCCTCTGAGCAGTTCTTC
TRBV27,-,TRBJ2-7,-,CASSPLPGSHEQYF,TGTGCCAGCAGTCCTTTACCGGGATCCCACGAGCAGTACTTC
TRBV2,-,TRBJ2-7,-,CASSDWSQAYEQYF,TGTGCCAGCAGTGACTGGTCCCAGGCGTACGAGCAGTACTTC
TRBV30,-,TRBJ1-1,once,CAWGQFIGLDTEAFF,TGTGCCTGGGGACAGTTTATAGGGTTGGACACTGAAGCTTTCTTT
TRBV27,-,TRBJ2-7,-,CASSLAGGLSPLYEQYF,TGTGCCAGCAGTTTAGCTGGGGGCTTAAGCCCTCTTTACGAGCAGTACTTC
TRBV19,TRBD1,TRBJ1-1,-,CASSVGTGVLNTEAFF,TGTGCCAGTAGTGTCGGGACAGGGGTCCTGAACACTGAAGCTTTCTTT
TRBV19,TRBD1,TRBJ1-5,-,CASRDREPYSNQPQHF,TGTGCCAGTCGGGACAGGGAGCCTTATAGCAATCAGCCCCAGCATTTT
TRBV30,-,TRBJ2-7,-,CAWSITDYEQYF,TGTGCCTGGAGTATAACAGACTACGAGCAGTACTTC
TRBV19,-,TRBJ2-1,-,CASCLLGGLSYNEQFF,TGTGCCAGTTGTCTCTTGGGCGGACTCTCCTACAATGAGCAGTTCTTC
TRBV27,TRBD1,TRBJ1-1,-,CASSVGQGVFF,TGTGCCAGCAGTGTCGGACAGGGGGTTTTCTTT
TRBV7-9,-,TRBJ2-1,-,CASSSWVAAKLNNEQFF,TGTGCCAGCAGCTCATGGGTCGCGGCTAAACTAAACAATGAGCAGTTCTTC
TRBV27,TRBD2,TRBJ2-7,-,CASSLRGGSSYEQYF,TGTGCCAGCAGTCTACGCGGGGGAAGCTCCTACGAGCAGTACTTC
TRBV7-9,TRBD2,TRBJ2-1,-,CASSPLAGAYNEQFF,TGTGCCAGCAGCCCTTTAGCGGGGGCTTACAATGAGCAGTTCTTC
TRBV5-1,TRBD1,TRBJ1-1,-,CASSWGTGNTEAFF,TGCGCCAGCAGCTGGGGGACAGGCAACACTGAAGCTTTCTTT
TRBV27,-,TRBJ2-5,once,CASSNRQSALETQYF,TGTGCCAGCAGTAACCGGCAAAGCGCCTTGGAGACCCAGTACTTC
TRBV28,TRBD1,TRBJ2-7,-,CASSSGGTGTYEQYF,TGTGCCAGCAGTTCCGGTGGGACAGGAACCTACGAGCAGTACTTC
TRBV4-1,-,TRBJ2-1,-,CASSRVQESSYNEQFF,TGCGCCAGCAGCCGGGTACAGGAGAGCTCCTACAATGAGCAGTTCTTC
TRBV19,-,TRBJ1-1,-,CATGTSSSAEAFF,TGTGCCACCGGGACATCGTCAAGCGCTGAAGCTTTCTTT
TRBV4-1,-,TRBJ2-1,-,CASSQEASLHNEQFF,TGCGCCAGCAGCCAAGAAGCTAGCCTCCACAATGAGCAGTTCTTC
TRBV19,-,TRBJ1-5,-,CASATGYSNQPQHF,TGTGCCAGCGCGACAGGTTATAGCAATCAGCCCCAGCATTTT
TRBV6-5,-,TRBJ1-5,-,CASSYSENQPQHF,TGTGCCAGCAGTTACTCGGAGAATCAGCCCCAGCATTTT
TRBV6-1,-,TRBJ2-7,-,CASSERQGGYEQYF,TGTGCCAGCAGTGAGCGGCAGGGGGGTTACGAGCAGTACTTC
TRBV6-5,-,TRBJ1-1,-,CASSPFVGGNTEAFF,TGTGCCAGCAGTCCTTTTGTGGGGGGGAACACTGAAGCTTTCTTT
TRBV30,-,TRBJ2-7,-,CAWRALPGSYEQYF,TGTGCCTGGAGGGCCCTCCCGGGGTCCTACGAGCAGTACTTC
TRBV19,-,TRBJ2-1,-,CATGGNEQFF,TGTGCCACAGGTGGCAATGAGCAGTTCTTC
TRBV4-1,-,TRBJ2-6,-,CASSQPLSSSSGVLTF,TGCGCCAGCAGCCAACCTCTGAGTTCTTCATCGGGCGTCCTGACTTTC
TRBV16,-,TRBJ2-1,-,CASSHARGGNEQFF,TGTGCCAGCAGCCACGCTAGAGGCGGAAATGAGCAGTTCTTC
TRBV27,TRBD1,TRBJ2-7,-,CASSVRAYGTAAYEQYF,TGTGCCAGCAGTGTAAGGGCATATGGGACAGCAGCTTACGAGCAGTACTTC
TRBV4-2,-,TRBJ1-5,-,CASSQVIWGEGGNQPQHF,TGTGCCAGCAGCCAAGTAATTTGGGGGGAGGGGGGCAATCAGCCCCAGCATTTT
TRBV4-2,-,TRBJ2-7,-,CASSQGKIYEQYF,TGTGCCAGCAGCCAGGGCAAGATATACGAGCAGTACTTC
TRBV19,TRBD2,TRBJ2-1,-,CASSISGNNEQFF,TGTGCCAGTAGTATTAGCGGGAACAATGAGCAGTTCTTC
TRBV13,-,TRBJ1-1,once,CASSLLREGNMNTEAFF,TGTGCCAGCAGCTTATTGAGGGAGGGGAACATGAACACTGAAGCTTTCTTT
TRBV5-6,-,TRBJ2-7,-,CASSLGGRYEQYF,TGTGCCAGCAGCTTGGGGGGGCGGTACGAGCAGTACTTC
TRBV7-6,-,TRBJ2-7,-,CASSADTMWEQYF,TGTGCCAGCAGCGCCGACACCATGTGGGAGCAGTACTTC
TRBV9,-,TRBJ1-2,once,CASSVWEQPLYGYTF,TGTGCCAGCAGCGTATGGGAGCAGCCCCTCTATGGCTACACCTTC
TRBV4-1,TRBD1,TRBJ2-5,-,CASSQFGQGALETQYF,TGCGCCAGCAGCCAATTCGGACAGGGGGCTTTGGAGACCCAGTACTTC
TRBV9,TRBD2,TRBJ2-3,-,CASSVEAGETDTQYF,TGTGCCAGCAGCGTGGAAGCGGGGGAGACAGATACGCAGTATTTT
TRBV7-2,TRBD2,TRBJ2-3,-,CASSASGGASGTDTQYF,TGTGCCAGCAGCGCGAGCGGGGGGGCCTCCGGCACAGATACGCAGTATTTT
TRBV28,-,TRBJ2-7,-,CASTLASQGFREQYF,TGTGCCAGCACCCTAGCGTCCCAGGGCTTCCGGGAGCAGTACTTC
TRBV7-9,TRBD1,TRBJ2-1,-,CASSPWDRGPYNEQFF,TGTGCCAGCAGCCCCTGGGACAGGGGCCCCTACAATGAGCAGTTCTTC
TRBV11-2,-,TRBJ2-3,-,CARRITYNTDTQYF,TGTGCCCGCAGAATCACGTACAACACAGATACGCAGTATTTT
TRBV11-2,-,TRBJ2-7,-,CASSATSEQYF,TGTGCCAGTTCGGCGACTAGTGAGCAGTACTTC
TRBV9,-,TRBJ2-7,-,CASSVGGGDTYGQYF,TGTGCCAGCAGCGTAGGAGGGGGAGACACCTACGGGCAGTACTTC
TRBV27,-,TRBJ2-7,-,CASSITGGGSYEQYF,TGTGCCAGCAGTATCACAGGGGGGGGCTCCTACGAGCAGTACTTC
TRBV6-5,-,TRBJ1-1,once,CASSYGRLNTEAFF,TGTGCCAGCAGTTACGGGAGGTTGAACACTGAAGCTTTCTTT
TRBV10-2,TRBD2,TRBJ2-1,-,CASSDRGLPVAGGPNEQFF,TGCGCCAGCAGTGATAGGGGTCTGCCAGTAGCGGGAGGTCCCAATGAGCAGTTCTTC
TRBV29-1,-,TRBJ1-2,-,CSVDLGHGGYTF,TGCAGCGTTGATCTGGGCCATGGGGGCTACACCTTC
TRBV6-5,-,TRBJ2-5,-,CASSYSSETQYF,TGTGCCAGCAGTTACTCGAGCGAGACCCAGTACTTC
TRBV30,-,TRBJ2-5,-,CAWRTSSHVETQYF,TGTGCCTGGAGAACAAGTTCCCACGTGGAGACCCAGTACTTC
TRBV7-6,TRBD1,TRBJ2-3,-,CASSVRQGVPTDTQYF,TGTGCCAGCAGCGTAAGACAGGGAGTACCGACAGATACGCAGTATTTT
TRBV19,TRBD1,TRBJ1-4,-,CASSSAGGNEKLFF,TGTGCCAGTAGTTCCGCAGGGGGGAATGAAAAACTGTTTTTT
TRBV12-2,-,TRBJ2-7,-,CASRLARDRHPPEQYF,TGTGCAAGTCGCTTAGCTAGGGACAGGCACCCACCCGAGCAGTACTTC
TRBV19,TRBD1,TRBJ1-2,-,CASSPGQGAFGGYTF,TGTGCCAGTAGTCCGGGACAGGGGGCCTTTGGCGGCTACACCTTC
TRBV7-9,-,TRBJ2-7,-,CASSPDPYEQYF,TGTGCCAGCAGCCCCGATCCCTACGAGCAGTACTTC
TRBV4-3,TRBD1,TRBJ1-4,-,CASSQDRRGTATNEKLFF,TGCGCCAGCAGCCAAGATAGGAGAGGGACAGCAACTAATGAAAAACTGTTTTTT
TRBV21-1,-,TRBJ2-7,-,CASSKLGTSGVEQYF,TGTGCCAGCAGCAAACTTGGGACTAGCGGGGTCGAGCAGTACTTC